This T cell receptor (beta chain) was obtained from a study of T cell responses to AZD1222 COVID-19 vaccine. Study outcomes and limitations: Clonal diversity may have been underestimated, and the donors were mostly white British, with more females than males. Repertoires were collected only later (after the peak T cell response had occurred). Nearly half of the spike-specific TCRs reportedly recognize variant regions that carry no mutations.

With regard to this clone: Its antigen is unidentified.

Germline assignment: CDR1 SGHRS and CDR2 YFSETQ. The V end lost 4 bases, the J end lost 6 bases, and 16 bases lay between the germline ends. The CDR3 contains 14 residues. Assay used: immunoSEQ multiplex PCR; TCRdb lists only in-frame clones, some missing. The table has roughly 100,000 clones, 82% seen once. This clonotype was obtained from an adult in good health. Sequencing was performed on peripheral blood, taken on day 0 of AZD1222 vaccination. The chain joins TRBV5-1 to TRBJ1-1; possibly TRBD1 for D (5 bases). CDR3 in DNA: TGCGCCAGCAGCGGGACCGGGGGTTTGTCTGAAGCTTTCTTT. It yields the protein CASSGTGGLSEAFF.